This TCR beta chain was captured in a study of blood T cell repertoires in COVID-19 (TCRdb year 2020). General notes on the study: The collaborator samples originated in the United States, Italy and Spain and spanned the acute and convalescent phases of COVID-19. The prospective study material was composed of cDNA or gDNA derived from T cells, B-cell-depleted T cells, or PBMCs. The dataset comprised deeply sampled blood TCRbeta repertoires from subjects exposed to, actively infected with, or recovered from COVID-19. The repertoires were released in a freely available public database intended as a resource for research on the immune response to SARS-CoV-2. The samples were drawn from the first 160 participants of the ongoing ImmuneRACE study and from 1,254 subjects provided by 6 global collaborators. A de-identified subject ID, COVID-19 status, age in years and sex were almost always included in the sample metadata. Where HLA class I and class II types were available, the types were taken from metadata supplied by the sample provider, not from assay-based typing.

Each collaborating institution followed its own protocols to collect whole blood in K2EDTA tubes. For TCRbeta analysis, collaborators shipped samples in one of three forms: frozen whole blood, isolated PBMCs, or DNA extracted from either of those sample types. The immunoSEQ Assay, a bias-controlled multiplex PCR, was used to amplify TCRbeta CDR3 regions from genomic DNA. For the original study's pipeline: Nucleated cell counts per sample were estimated from amplification of reference gene primers within the assay. To quantify the absolute abundance of each unique TCRbeta CDR3 rearrangement, sequence reads were collapsed and filtered. Productive Simpson clonality was computed per sample as the square root of Simpson's diversity index over productive rearrangements. TCRdb limited this immuneACCESS table to in-frame rearrangements with V and J called. A share of clones is missing; checked studies link under half to unresolved V genes, and the rest is unexplained. Clonal size and the V and J genes are those of that table, whereas D and trimming came from the DNA. This sample has tens of thousands of clones in its table, and around 86% of those were observed once. Approximately 29% of the sample goes to the ten largest clones.

This clone has more than one count but fewer than ten. The clone's antigen remains unknown. No base qualities exist here, and no much larger clone lies one base off it. The investigation overall reported the following: The quantity of clinical and demographic metadata differed by source and by participant and was supplied without curation.

The sequenced sample was peripheral blood. This TCR was recovered from a woman in her sixties or seventies with active COVID-19.

The CDR3: CSASTSGGLYPSLEQFF. Here is the DNA: TGCAGTGCTAGTACTAGCGGGGGGCTCTACCCTTCTCTTGAGCAGTTCTTC. Here the chain combines TRBV20-1 and TRBJ2-1, and 12 bases in between align with TRBD2. Counted from cysteine to phenylalanine, this CDR3 has 17 amino acids. Just the 51-base CDR3 DNA is kept, in frame starting at base 1. Trimming removed 3 bases from V and 9 bases from J; the gene matches leave 15 bases unexplained. CDR1 DFQATT and CDR2 SNEGSKA were looked up in the germline V gene (reference sequence).